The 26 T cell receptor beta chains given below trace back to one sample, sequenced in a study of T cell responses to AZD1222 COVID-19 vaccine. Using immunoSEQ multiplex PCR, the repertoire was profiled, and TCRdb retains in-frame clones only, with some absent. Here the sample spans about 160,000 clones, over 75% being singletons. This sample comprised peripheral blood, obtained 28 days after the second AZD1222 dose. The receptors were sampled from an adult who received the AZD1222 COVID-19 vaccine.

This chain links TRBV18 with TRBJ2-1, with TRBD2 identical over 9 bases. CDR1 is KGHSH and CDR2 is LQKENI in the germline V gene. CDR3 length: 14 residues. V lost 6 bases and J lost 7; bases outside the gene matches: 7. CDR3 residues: CASSEGTSTNEQFF. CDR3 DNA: TGTGCCAGCTCGGAAGGGACTAGCACGAATGAGCAGTTCTTC.

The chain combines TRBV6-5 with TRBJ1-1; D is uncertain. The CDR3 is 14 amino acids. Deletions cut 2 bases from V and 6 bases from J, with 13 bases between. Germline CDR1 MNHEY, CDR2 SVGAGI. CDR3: CASSYQVPGAEAFF. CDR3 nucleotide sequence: TGTGCCAGCAGTTACCAAGTTCCCGGGGCTGAAGCTTTCTTT.

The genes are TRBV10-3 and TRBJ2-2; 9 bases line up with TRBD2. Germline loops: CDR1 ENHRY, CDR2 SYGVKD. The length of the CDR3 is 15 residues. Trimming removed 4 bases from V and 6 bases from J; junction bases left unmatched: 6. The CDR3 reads CAISGLAGGSGELFF. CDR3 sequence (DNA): TGTGCCATCAGTGGTCTCGCGGGGGGGTCCGGGGAGCTGTTTTTT.

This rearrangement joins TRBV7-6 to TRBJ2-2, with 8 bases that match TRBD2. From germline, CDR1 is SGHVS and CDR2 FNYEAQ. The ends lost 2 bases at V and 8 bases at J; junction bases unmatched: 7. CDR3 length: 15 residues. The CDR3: CASSLISQREGELFF. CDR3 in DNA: TGTGCCAGCAGCTTAATCTCCCAGCGGGAGGGGGAGCTGTTTTTT.

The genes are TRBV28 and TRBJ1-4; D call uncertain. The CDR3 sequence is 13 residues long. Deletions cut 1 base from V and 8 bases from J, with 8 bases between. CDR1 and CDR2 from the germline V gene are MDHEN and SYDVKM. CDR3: CASSLFPGEKLFF. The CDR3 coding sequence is TGTGCCAGCAGTTTATTTCCGGGGGAAAAACTGTTTTTT.

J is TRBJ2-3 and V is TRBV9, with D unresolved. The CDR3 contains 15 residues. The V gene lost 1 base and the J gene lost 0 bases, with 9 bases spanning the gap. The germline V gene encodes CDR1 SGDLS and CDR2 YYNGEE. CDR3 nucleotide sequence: TGTGCCAGCAGCGTATTACTCGTGAGCACAGATACGCAGTATTTT. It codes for CASSVLLVSTDTQYF.

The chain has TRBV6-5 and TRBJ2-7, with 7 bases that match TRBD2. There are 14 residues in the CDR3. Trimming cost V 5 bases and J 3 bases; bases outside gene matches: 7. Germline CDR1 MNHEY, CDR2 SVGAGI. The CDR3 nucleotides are TGTGCCAGCAGTCCCGGGACTACGTACTACGAGCAGTACTTC. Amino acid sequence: CASSPGTTYYEQYF.

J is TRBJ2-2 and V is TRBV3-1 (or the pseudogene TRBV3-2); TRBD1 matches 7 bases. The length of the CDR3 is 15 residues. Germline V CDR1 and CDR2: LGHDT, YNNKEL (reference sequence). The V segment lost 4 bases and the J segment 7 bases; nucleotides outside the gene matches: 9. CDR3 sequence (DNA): TGTGCCAGCAGCCGAGGCCTAGGGGGCGGCGGGGAGCTGTTTTTT. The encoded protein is CASSRGLGGGGELFF.

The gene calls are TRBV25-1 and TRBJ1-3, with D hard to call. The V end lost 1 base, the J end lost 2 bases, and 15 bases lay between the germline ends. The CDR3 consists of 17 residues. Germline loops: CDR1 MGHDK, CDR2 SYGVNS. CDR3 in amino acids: CASSEFLQTVTGNTIYF. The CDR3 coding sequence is TGTGCCAGCAGTGAATTCCTCCAGACCGTGACTGGAAACACCATATATTTT.

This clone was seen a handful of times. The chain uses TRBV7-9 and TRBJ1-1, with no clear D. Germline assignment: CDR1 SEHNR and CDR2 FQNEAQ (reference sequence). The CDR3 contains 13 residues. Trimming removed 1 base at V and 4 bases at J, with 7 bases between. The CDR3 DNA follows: TGTGCCAGCAGCTTAGGGCAGAGCACTGAAGCTTTCTTT. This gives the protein CASSLGQSTEAFF.

The CDR3 DNA reads TGCGCCAGCAGCCAAGATAACAGACCCTACGAGCAGTACTTC. This codes for CASSQDNRPYEQYF. The chain uses TRBV4-1 and TRBJ2-7; D remains unclear. The CDR3 spans 14 residues. Germline lookup yields CDR1 MGHRA and CDR2 YSYEKL. The V end was cut by 0 bases, the J end by 2 bases, with 8 bases between.

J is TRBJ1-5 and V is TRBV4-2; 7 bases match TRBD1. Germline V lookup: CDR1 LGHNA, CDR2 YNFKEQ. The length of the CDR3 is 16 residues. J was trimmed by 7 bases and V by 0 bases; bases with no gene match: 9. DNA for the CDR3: TGTGCCAGCAGCCAAGATCTGCGACAGGGTGGCCAGCCCCAGCATTTT. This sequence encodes CASSQDLRQGGQPQHF.

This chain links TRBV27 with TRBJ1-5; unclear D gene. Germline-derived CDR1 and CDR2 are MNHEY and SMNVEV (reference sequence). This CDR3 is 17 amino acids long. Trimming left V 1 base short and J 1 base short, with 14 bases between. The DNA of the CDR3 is TGTGCCAGCAGTTTATTTGGGTCCAAGGCAAGCAATCAGCCCCAGCATTTT. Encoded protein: CASSLFGSKASNQPQHF.

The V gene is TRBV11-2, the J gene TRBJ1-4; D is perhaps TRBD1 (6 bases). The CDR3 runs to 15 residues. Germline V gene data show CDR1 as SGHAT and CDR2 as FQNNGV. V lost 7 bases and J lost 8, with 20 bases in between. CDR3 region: CASTLGGRVGEKLFF. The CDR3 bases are TGTGCCAGCACCCTGGGGGGCAGGGTCGGAGAAAAACTGTTTTTT.

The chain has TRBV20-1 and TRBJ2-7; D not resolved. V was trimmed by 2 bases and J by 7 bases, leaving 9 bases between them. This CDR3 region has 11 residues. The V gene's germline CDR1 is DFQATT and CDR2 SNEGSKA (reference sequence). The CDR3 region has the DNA TGCAGTGCTAGAATCAGTCAAGAGCAGTACTTC. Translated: CSARISQEQYF.

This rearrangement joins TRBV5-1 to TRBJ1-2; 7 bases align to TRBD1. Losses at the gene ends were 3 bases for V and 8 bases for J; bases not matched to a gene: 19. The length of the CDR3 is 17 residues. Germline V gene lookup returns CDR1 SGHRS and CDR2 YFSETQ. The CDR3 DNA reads TGCGCCAGCAGCTGGACTGAATTACAGGGGATGGAGTCGGGCTACACCTTC. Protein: CASSWTELQGMESGYTF.

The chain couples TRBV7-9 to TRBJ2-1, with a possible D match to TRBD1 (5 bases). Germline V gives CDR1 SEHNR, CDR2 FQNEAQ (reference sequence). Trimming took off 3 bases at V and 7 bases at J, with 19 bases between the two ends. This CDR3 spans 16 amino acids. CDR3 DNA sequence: TGTGCCAGCAGCTTCGCTGCAGGGTTTCATTTGAATGAGCAGTTCTTC. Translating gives CASSFAAGFHLNEQFF.

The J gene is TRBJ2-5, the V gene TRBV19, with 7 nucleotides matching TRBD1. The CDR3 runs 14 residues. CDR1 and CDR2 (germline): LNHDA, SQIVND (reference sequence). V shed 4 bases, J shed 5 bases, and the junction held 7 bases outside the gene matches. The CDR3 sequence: CASSTTGTVETQYF. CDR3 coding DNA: TGTGCCAGTAGTACGACAGGGACGGTGGAGACCCAGTACTTC.

CDR3 DNA: TGTGCCAGTAGTCCCCCTGGGCGGGGCACAGATACGCAGTATTTT. Translating gives CASSPPGRGTDTQYF. V gene TRBV19 combines with J gene TRBJ2-3, with TRBD2 as a possible D gene (5 bases). Trimming cost V 5 bases and J 1 base, with 13 bases left between them. Germline V CDR1 and CDR2: LNHDA, SQIVND (reference sequence). The CDR3 is 15 amino acids.

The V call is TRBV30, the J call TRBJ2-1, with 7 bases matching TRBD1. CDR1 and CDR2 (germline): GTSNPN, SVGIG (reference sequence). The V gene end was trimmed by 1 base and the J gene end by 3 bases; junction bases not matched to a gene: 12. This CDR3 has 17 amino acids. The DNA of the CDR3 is TGTGCCTGGAGTGAGAAACGGACAGGCGATCTCTACAATGAGCAGTTCTTC. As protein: CAWSEKRTGDLYNEQFF.

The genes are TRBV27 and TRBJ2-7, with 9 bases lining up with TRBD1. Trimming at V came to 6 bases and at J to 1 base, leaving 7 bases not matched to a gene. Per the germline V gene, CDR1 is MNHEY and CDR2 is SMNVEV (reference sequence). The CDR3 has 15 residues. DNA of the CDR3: TGTGCCAGCAGACCGACAGGGGGTATGTCCTACGAGCAGTACTTC. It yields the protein CASRPTGGMSYEQYF.

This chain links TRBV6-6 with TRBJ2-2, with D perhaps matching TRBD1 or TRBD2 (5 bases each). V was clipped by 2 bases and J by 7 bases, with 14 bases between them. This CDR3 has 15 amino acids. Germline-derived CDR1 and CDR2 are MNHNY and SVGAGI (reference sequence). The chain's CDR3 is CASSYGTDTGGELFF. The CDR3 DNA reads TGTGCCAGCAGTTACGGGACGGACACAGGCGGGGAGCTGTTTTTT.

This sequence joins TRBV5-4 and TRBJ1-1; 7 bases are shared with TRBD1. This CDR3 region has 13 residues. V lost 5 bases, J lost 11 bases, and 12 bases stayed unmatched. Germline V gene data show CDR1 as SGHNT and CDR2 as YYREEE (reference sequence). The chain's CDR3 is CASSTTGALEAFF. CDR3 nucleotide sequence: TGTGCCAGCAGTACAACAGGGGCATTGGAGGCTTTCTTT.

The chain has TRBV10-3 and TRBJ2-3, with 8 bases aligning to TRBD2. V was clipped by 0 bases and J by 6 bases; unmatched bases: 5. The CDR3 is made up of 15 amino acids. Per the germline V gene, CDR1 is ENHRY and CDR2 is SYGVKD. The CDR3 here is CAISESGTSDDTQYF. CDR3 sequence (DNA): TGTGCCATCAGTGAGTCCGGGACTAGTGATGATACGCAGTATTTT.

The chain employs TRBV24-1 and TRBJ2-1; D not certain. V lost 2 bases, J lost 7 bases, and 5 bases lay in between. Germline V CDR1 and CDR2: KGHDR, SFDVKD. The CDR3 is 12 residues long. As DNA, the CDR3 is TGTGCCACCAGTGATTCGTTGAATGAGCAGTTCTTC. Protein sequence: CATSDSLNEQFF.

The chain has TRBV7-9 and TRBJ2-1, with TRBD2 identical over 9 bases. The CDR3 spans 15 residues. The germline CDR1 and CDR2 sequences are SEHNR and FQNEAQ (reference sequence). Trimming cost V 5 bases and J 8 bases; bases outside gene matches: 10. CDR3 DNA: TGTGCCAGCAGCATAGGGGTAGCGGGAGTCTATGAGCAGTTCTTC. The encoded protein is CASSIGVAGVYEQFF.